The entry that follows covers one TCR beta chain sequence. The antigen this receptor binds is unknown. No base quality values were provided; no much bigger clone lies one nucleotide off. This record comes from a study of cytomegalovirus exposure and HLA in healthy donors (dated by TCRdb to 2016 to 2017). For the wider study: According to an earlier analysis of 587 of the donors, about 180 million T cells yielded roughly 100 million unique TCR beta sequences and more than 250 Gb of sequence data. Around 320 gigabases of sequencing data and 70 million to 85 million unique TCR sequences were included in an early release covering roughly 600 HLA-typed donors. Of the roughly 420 genotyped donors, less than 85% were placed in the genetic ancestry cluster associated with self-reported Caucasian donors. The study was designed to test whether signatures of past pathogen exposure could be identified by cataloging public T cell receptors. Using immunosequencing, the study profiled T cell repertoires from 550 to 750 subjects and related those repertoires to cytomegalovirus serostatus. Besides the first cohort of roughly 700 subjects, a separate validation cohort made up of some 110 different subjects was used. High-throughput TCR immunosequencing, statistical association of individual TCRs with disease status, and machine learning were combined to predict cytomegalovirus infection status. To study patterns of TCR occurrence, a later analysis re-analyzed previously published TCR beta repertoires from 600 to 750 donors and added high-resolution HLA genotyping. In the later analysis, no new phenotypic data were used to find candidate immune exposures; instead, reliance was placed on TCR beta sequences and their occurrence across donors. In an earlier analysis of several hundred of the donors, high-throughput TCR beta sequencing was used to judge whether each TCR beta V gene segment behaved as functional or pseudogenic. Donor age, sex, ethnicity and CMV serostatus were compiled together with the repertoire data. In a later genetic analysis, genome-wide SNP genotypes for about 65% of the 666 donors were used, and that subset was treated as a discovery cohort. Every repertoire in the discovery cohort had been generated on one and the same sequencing platform. Both class I and class II loci were covered by HLA typing, at four-digit resolution. Typing coverage varied by locus: 629-630 donors for A, B, C, DRB1 and DQB1; more than 500 for DQA1; over 600 for DPA1; about 450 for DPB1. Five DR-DQ haplotypes were treated as single units for association and clustering because of strong linkage in the cohort. On average, roughly 200,000 unique TCR beta nucleotide sequences were sequenced per donor among about 400 genotyped donors of the cohort, with roughly 19% of those sequences being non-productive.

The cohort was made up of under 800 healthy bone marrow donors. At the time of sampling, all cohort members were nominally healthy, though unrecorded immune exposures were likely present. The donor tested CMV seronegative and was one of the 352 seronegative cohort members. Every donor gave a peripheral blood sample, and the peripheral blood mononuclear cells from that sample were used for TCR beta sequencing. The Qiagen DNeasy Blood Extraction Kit was used to extract genomic DNA from the blood cell samples. There are 15 amino acids in the CDR3, from cysteine to phenylalanine inclusive. Only CDR3 DNA remains: 45 bases, in frame from the first base. V and J are truncated by 6 bases and 7 bases respectively, leaving an intervening sequence of 18 bases. The germline V gene encodes CDR1 SGHTA and CDR2 FQGNSA. The full study reports these points: In a later analysis, HLA-associated TCR beta chains showed more clonal expansion and lower generation probabilities than non-associated chains that were equally common. In a later analysis, several top co-occurrence clusters were reported to appear linked to parvovirus B19, influenza, CMV and Epstein-Barr virus. Across donors, most TCR sequences were observed very rarely, whereas some public TCRs were present in many individuals. Because counts were too low, more than 15 rarely observed V segments, including chromosome 9 orphons, were excluded from the earlier analysis of several hundred of the donors. CMV serostatus was the only immune exposure information available for the cohort. A later genetic analysis associated a missense DCLRE1C variant with V-gene and J-gene trimming of TCR beta chains, and an independent cohort replicated the association. Because HLA typing was unavailable for some donors at each locus, only the typed subset was used in association tests. This cohort had only TCR beta chains sequenced, and the lack of alpha or paired-chain data limited which features could be detected. A cluster of highly shared sequence variants was judged likely to be a technical artifact of the sequencing pipeline. A later genetic analysis reported fewer N-insertions in productive TCRs among donors in an Asian-associated ancestry cluster than the roughly 640-donor mean. A further reported finding was that TCR beta sequences accurately predicted the HLA-A and HLA-B alleles for most subjects in the first cohort. The presence/absence analyses assumed that sequencing depth was roughly uniform across donors, and that assumption may not be true. The 87-base-pair reads could not distinguish some IMGT-functional V segments, including TRBV6-2 and TRBV6-3, so those segments were excluded. Three of the identified cytomegalovirus-associated TCR beta chains were confirmed in vitro to be specific for cytomegalovirus antigens. The study listed 164 TCR beta chains as associated with cytomegalovirus. Strong co-occurrence of HLA alleles, especially DR and DQ, made assigning TCR associations to individual alleles difficult. A later analysis associated some 17,000 TCR beta sequences with specific HLA alleles at a false discovery rate of 0.05. In an earlier analysis of 587 of the donors, most TCR beta V segments appeared in productive rearrangements about 87% or about 30% of the time, broadly matching IMGT annotations. Most CMV-associated TCR beta chains appeared to be HLA-restricted in a later analysis, and the HLA associations seemed to be driven largely by CMV exposure. The classifier was reported to diagnose cytomegalovirus status with high specificity and sensitivity in both the original cohort and the validation cohort. Linkage disequilibrium might explain the correlated functional status among segregating V segments, but an unknown experimental factor could not be excluded. In a later analysis, TCR association rates were found to vary across HLA loci, with the most associated TCRs seen for DRB1 alleles and the fewest for HLA-C alleles. The authors suggested that the approach could potentially be generalized to other disease states and immunological phenotypes.

Library preparation employed the immunoSEQ multiplex PCR assay. The multiplex PCR relied on a mix of 60 forward primers for TCR Vbeta segments and 13 reverse primers for TCR Jbeta segments. The CDR3 region of rearranged TCR beta genes was amplified from genomic DNA by a multiplex PCR assay. The amplified TCR beta libraries were sequenced on the Illumina HiSeq System as 87-base-pair reads. The paper's data handling went like this. A later analysis counted tens of millions of unique TCR beta chains across the 700 or so repertoires, and some 11 million of these chains were shared by at least two donors. To remove PCR and sequencing errors, raw reads were error-corrected and collapsed into unique sequences using a nearest-neighbor algorithm that merged closely related sequences. CDR3 sequences were aligned to IMGT reference sequences to assign V, D and J gene segments. For a sequence to be retained, a match of at least six nucleotides was required to both a V gene segment and a J gene segment. A rearrangement counted as productive if the CDR3 had no stop codons and remained in frame with V and J, and every other rearrangement counted as non-productive. CDR3 was defined according to IMGT convention as the region running from the second conserved V-encoded cysteine to the conserved J-encoded phenylalanine. In an earlier analysis of more than 550 of the donors, sequences lacking an unambiguous match to a single V gene segment were excluded. An earlier analysis of several hundred of the donors called V segments functional above 56.7% productive rearrangements and segregating when the between-donor standard deviation exceeded 5%. To diagnose cytomegalovirus status from the catalog of TCR beta chain sequences, a statistical classification framework was built. V and J gene assignment, in a later analysis, came from comparing TCR nucleotide sequences with IMGT/GENE-DB human TR gene sequences. Using the TCRdist pipeline, a later analysis assigned CDR3 sequences along with most-parsimonious VDJ recombination scenarios. In a later analysis, each TCR beta chain was defined by its CDR3 amino acid sequence together with its V-gene family, and reads without a unique V-gene family were excluded. In a later analysis, 450 to 600 highly shared, low-generation-probability nucleotide sequences were removed to address suspected cross-contamination and a sequencing artifact. A later analysis calculated a clonal expansion index for each public chain from normalized within-repertoire ranks of inferred template counts. In a later analysis, generation probabilities were computed using a VDJ recombination model fitted to out-of-frame rearrangements, and the results were checked against IGoR. In a later analysis, TCR-TCR, TCR-HLA and TCR-CMV co-occurrence was scored with hypergeometric tests, and a repertoire-size bias correction was applied to TCR pairs. To estimate false discovery rates, a later analysis permuted the HLA or CMV assignments 20 times. In a later analysis, co-occurring TCRs were grouped using DBSCAN, and TCRdist sequence similarity was added for clustering within HLA-allele-positive subsets. Co-occurrence clustering excluded repertoires with fewer than 30,000 or more than 120,000 public chains, plus five with anomalous nucleotide sharing. Imported from immuneACCESS, the table was reduced by TCRdb to in-frame sequences with V and J called. These copies leave out some clones; in studies compared against another copy, an unresolved V gene accounts for under half, and the cause of the remainder is not known. For V, J and clone size, that table is used; D and trimming come from the DNA. The sample has some 170,000 clones on record, around 64% of them singletons. Of the sample, under 3.5% is held by the ten largest clones.

The V and J genes are TRBV7-2 and TRBJ2-2; perhaps TRBD2 is the D gene, with 7 bases matching. This sequence was found in a woman between 25 and 40 years old in good health and CMV-seronegative. Specimen: PBMCs. The sequence in DNA is TGTGCCAGCAGGACCTCCGGGGGGCAGAGCGGGGAGCTGTTTTTT. The resulting protein is CASRTSGGQSGELFF.